A selection of T cell receptor beta chains follows, all from one sample in a study of blood T cell repertoires in COVID-19. Sequencing was performed with immunoSEQ multiplex PCR; in TCRdb, only in-frame clones are kept and a portion is missing. The table includes about 160,000 clones, over 85% detected once. The sample consisted of peripheral blood. The receptors were gathered from an older woman with COVID-19, enrolled during active disease. The CDR3 runs from the conserved cysteine through the conserved F or W. D genes are given only for firm matches. Where a row states a size, it is once, few, many or the class of an expanded clone; other rows omit it.

v_call,d_call,clone_size,j_call,cdr3_nt,cdr3_aa
TRBV19,NA,NA,TRBJ1-6,TGTGCCAGTCGATCCCTGGCGGAATATAATTCACCCCTCCACTTT,CASRSLAEYNSPLHF
TRBV28,TRBD1,NA,TRBJ1-4,TGTGCCAGCAGTTTAGACTCTGGGACAGGGGACCCTAATGAAAAACTGTTTTTT,CASSLDSGTGDPNEKLFF
TRBV6-5,TRBD1,NA,TRBJ2-1,TGTGCCAGCAGTAAGACAGGGTTTGGGATGGGTGAGCAGTTCTTC,CASSKTGFGMGEQFF
TRBV6-2/TRBV6-3,TRBD2,NA,TRBJ2-3,TGTGCCAGCAGTTTAGCGGGGGGGCGCACAGATACGCAGTATTTT,CASSLAGGRTDTQYF
TRBV2,TRBD1,NA,TRBJ1-5,TGTGCCAGCAACGGACAGGAGCCCAATCAGCCCCAGCATTTT,CASNGQEPNQPQHF
TRBV3-1/TRBV3-2,NA,NA,TRBJ1-1,TGTGCCAGCCAACCGACAGGTAACACTGAAGCTTTCTTT,CASQPTGNTEAFF
TRBV30,TRBD1,NA,TRBJ1-3,TGTGCCTGGAGTCCCGGGACAGCTGGAAACACCATATATTTT,CAWSPGTAGNTIYF
TRBV9,TRBD2,few,TRBJ2-7,TGTGCCAGCAGCGTTGGAGCGGGGGCCTACGAGCAGTACTTC,CASSVGAGAYEQYF
TRBV5-4,TRBD2,NA,TRBJ2-3,TGTGCCAGCAGCTTGGGAGGGGCGCCAGCGGGGGGATCCACAGATACGCAGTATTTT,CASSLGGAPAGGSTDTQYF
TRBV14,TRBD1,NA,TRBJ1-2,TGTGCCAGCAGCCGATCGGGACAGGGGGCCTATGGCTACACCTTC,CASSRSGQGAYGYTF
TRBV7-9,TRBD1,NA,TRBJ1-1,TGTGCCAGCAGCCCCGCGACAGGGGTGAACACTGAAGCTTTCTTT,CASSPATGVNTEAFF
TRBV6-6,TRBD1,NA,TRBJ1-2,TGTGCCAGCAGTTACGGGCAGGGGGGTGGTGGCTACACCTTC,CASSYGQGGGGYTF
TRBV7-8,NA,NA,TRBJ2-1,TGTGCCAGCAGCTTAGCGCCCGGCAGGGGTAGTGAGCAGTTCTTC,CASSLAPGRGSEQFF
TRBV19,NA,NA,TRBJ2-1,TGTGCCAGTAGTATGGGAGTGTACAATGAGCAGTTCTTC,CASSMGVYNEQFF
TRBV27,TRBD2,NA,TRBJ2-7,TGTGCCAGCAGTCCGTCCGGCGGACTAGCGTCCTACGAGCAGTACTTC,CASSPSGGLASYEQYF
TRBV12-5,NA,NA,TRBJ1-4,NA,CASGLAQAEKLFF
TRBV5-4,TRBD1,NA,TRBJ1-2,TGTGCCAGCAGCTCCGCCTGGGACAGCCAGTATGGCTACACCTTC,CASSSAWDSQYGYTF
TRBV5-8,NA,NA,TRBJ1-4,TGTGCCAGCAGCTACCTCAGTGCAACTAATGAAAAACTGTTTTTT,CASSYLSATNEKLFF
TRBV4-1,TRBD1,few,TRBJ1-2,TGCGCCAGCAGACCTCTTTATGAGGCAGGGGGTGGCTACACCTTC,CASRPLYEAGGGYTF
TRBV18,NA,NA,TRBJ2-1,TGTGCCAGCTCATCCACCCCCAGGGCTGGCTACAATGAGCAGTTCTTC,CASSSTPRAGYNEQFF
TRBV7-3,TRBD2,NA,TRBJ2-1,TGTGCCAGCAGTCGAACTAGCGGGGAATACAATGAGCAGTTCTTC,CASSRTSGEYNEQFF
TRBV5-6,NA,NA,TRBJ1-2,TGTGCCAGCAGCTTTTGGGGGGATCGGGTCTATGGCTACACCTTC,CASSFWGDRVYGYTF
TRBV28,NA,NA,TRBJ1-1,TGTGCCAGCAGTCTGCGCACTGAAGCTTTCTTT,CASSLRTEAFF
TRBV6-6,NA,NA,TRBJ2-2,TGTGCCAGTTCTGACTCCGGGGAGCTGTTTTTT,CASSDSGELFF
TRBV5-1,TRBD2,NA,TRBJ2-3,TGCGCCAGCAGCTTGGCACAAGCGGGGGGAACAGATACGCAGTATTTT,CASSLAQAGGTDTQYF
TRBV24-1,TRBD1,NA,TRBJ2-7,TGTGCCACCATTTCGACAGGGGACTCCTCCTACGAGCAGTACTTC,CATISTGDSSYEQYF
TRBV29-1,TRBD2,NA,TRBJ2-3,TGCAGCGTTGAAAACGTACTAGCGTCAGATCCAGGTACGCAGTATTTT,CSVENVLASDPGTQYF
TRBV30,NA,NA,TRBJ2-7,TGTGCCTGGAGACTCACGTACGAGCAGTACTTC,CAWRLTYEQYF